Each of the 24 T cell receptor beta chains below was sequenced from the same sample in a study of CD8 T cells in ankylosing spondylitis. TCRdb reanalysed the 5' RACE reads using MiXCR and keeps one entry per CDR3 protein. The table has some 250,000 distinct CDR3 sequences, over 8.5% seen once. The sample comprised blood, either unsorted or a sorted T cell fraction (not recorded which). The receptors derive from a male donor with ankylosing spondylitis or in good health (not recorded which).

This clonotype was picked up a small number of times. CDR3 amino acids: CASSQDFGTGTAFF. The CDR3 DNA sequence: TGTGCCAGCAGCCAAGATTTCGGGACAGGGACGGCTTTCTTT. The chain has TRBV14 and TRBJ1-1; 9 nucleotides align to TRBD1. The CDR3 sequence is 14 residues long. J lost 11 bases, V lost 0 bases, and 7 bases had no gene match. Per the germline V gene, CDR1 is SGHDN and CDR2 is FVKESK.

This clonotype was seen at least ten times. The chain couples TRBV6-2 or TRBV6-3 to TRBJ2-7; 11 bases line up with TRBD2. This CDR3 region has 16 residues. From germline, CDR1 is MNHEY and CDR2 SVGEGT. The V and J ends lost 5 bases and 0 bases, in that order; junction bases with no gene match: 6. The CDR3 nucleotides read TGTGCCAGCAGTGAACCCGGACTAGCGGGCTCCTACGAGCAGTACTTC. This encodes CASSEPGLAGSYEQYF.

This clonotype has ten or more counts. V usage is TRBV5-1 and J usage is TRBJ2-3; 9 nucleotides agree with TRBD1. Losses at the gene ends were 4 bases for V and 4 bases for J; bases not matched to a gene: 10. Germline loops: CDR1 SGHRS, CDR2 YFSETQ. This CDR3 has 16 residues. In DNA form, the CDR3 reads TGCGCCAGCAGCGCCCTGCCTGGACAGGGGTCAGATACGCAGTATTTT. Translating it yields CASSALPGQGSDTQYF.

This clonotype was seen at least ten times. The chain is built from TRBV20-1 and TRBJ2-5; 9 bases fit TRBD2. Germline CDR1 is DFQATT and CDR2 is SNEGSKA (reference sequence). The CDR3 runs 14 residues. With V trimmed by 6 bases and J by 5 bases, 10 bases remained unmatched. For the CDR3, the DNA is TGCAGTGCGGGGCCGAGCGGGGGGCGGGAGACCCAGTACTTC. The encoded protein is CSAGPSGGRETQYF.

This clonotype has just a few counts. V usage is TRBV2 and J usage is TRBJ2-7; D remains unclear. CDR1 SNHLY and CDR2 FYNNEI come from the germline V gene. V was clipped by 6 bases and J by 5 bases, with 11 bases between them. This CDR3 has 12 residues. The CDR3 DNA follows: TGTGCCAGCAGCGGACCCGAGGACGAGCAGTACTTC. Residues: CASSGPEDEQYF.

This clonotype was seen ten or more times. The chain combines TRBV29-1 with TRBJ2-3; 9 positions match TRBD2. The CDR3 is made up of 14 amino acids. Germline V gene lookup returns CDR1 SQVTM and CDR2 ANQGSEA. Losses at the gene ends were 4 bases for V and 5 bases for J; bases not matched to a gene: 7. The CDR3 sequence is CSVVSSGVVDTQYF. In DNA, the CDR3 is TGCAGCGTTGTTTCTAGCGGGGTTGTAGATACGCAGTATTTT.

This clonotype has ten or more counts. In DNA form, the CDR3 reads TGTGCCAGCAGTCATTGGAAGGAGTTACCGATCGAGCAGTACTTC. It specifies CASSHWKELPIEQYF. The chain links TRBV6-1 to TRBJ2-7, with no clear D. The CDR3 sequence is 15 residues long. Trimming took 5 bases from V and 6 from J, leaving 20 bases between them. The germline CDR1 and CDR2 sequences are MNHNS and SASEGT.

The chain recombines TRBV10-3 with TRBJ2-5, with 9 bases that match TRBD1. This CDR3 has 15 residues. The V segment lost 7 bases and the J segment 4 bases; nucleotides outside the gene matches: 10. Germline V lookup: CDR1 ENHRY, CDR2 SYGVKD. CDR3 coding DNA: TGTGCCATCAATGGGAGGACAGGGGCGGGAGAGACCCAGTACTTC. It encodes CAINGRTGAGETQYF.

In this sample, this clonotype turned up many times. The chain is built from TRBV5-6 and TRBJ2-6, with 10 nucleotides matching TRBD1. The CDR3 runs 18 residues. With V trimmed by 5 bases and J by 0 bases, 8 bases remained unmatched. Germline values: CDR1 SGHDT, CDR2 YYEEEE. For the CDR3, the DNA is TGTGCCAGCAGAGTCCGGGACAGGGGCACCTCTGGGGCCAACGTCCTGACTTTC. This encodes CASRVRDRGTSGANVLTF.

This clonotype was observed a few times. V gene TRBV4-2 combines with J gene TRBJ1-5, with D unresolved. Between the trimmed V and J ends, which lost 5 bases and 5 bases, there was a span of 10 bases. Germline-derived CDR1 and CDR2 are LGHNA and YNFKEQ. This CDR3 spans 13 amino acids. The CDR3 region is CASSSQRDQPQHF. CDR3 in DNA: TGTGCCAGCAGCTCTCAGAGGGATCAGCCCCAGCATTTT.

This clonotype was counted many times. The rearrangement joins TRBV12-3 or TRBV12-4 to TRBJ2-2, with D perhaps being TRBD1 or TRBD2 (6 bases each). Trimming took off 11 bases at V and 1 base at J, with 11 bases between the two ends. This CDR3 spans 13 amino acids. CDR3 coding DNA: TGTGCCGGAGGGGGTCGGAACACCGGGGAGCTGTTTTTT. Residues: CAGGGRNTGELFF.

V gene TRBV20-1 combines with J gene TRBJ2-7; D perhaps matches TRBD2 (6 bases). V was pared by 2 bases and J by 1 base, with 15 bases between. CDR1 and CDR2 (germline): DFQATT, SNEGSKA (reference sequence). The CDR3 totals 15 residues. CDR3 sequence (DNA): TGCAGTGCTAGAAGTAGGGGCGGGGAATCCTACGAGCAGTACTTC. This sequence encodes CSARSRGGESYEQYF.

This clonotype was detected ten times or more. The chain carries TRBV10-3 and TRBJ1-3; the D is unclear. The CDR3 is made up of 15 amino acids. Germline values: CDR1 ENHRY, CDR2 SYGVKD. V lost 3 bases to trimming and J lost 0 bases, with 9 bases between them. CDR3 DNA sequence: TGTGCCATCAGTGAAGACATCAGCTCTGGAAACACCATATATTTT. Protein: CAISEDISSGNTIYF.

Comment on this clonotype: The junction shows a germline mismatch at one end, possibly a read error. The chain employs TRBV20-1 and TRBJ2-5; 7 nucleotides match TRBD1. CDR1 is DFQATT and CDR2 is SNEGSKA in the germline V gene (reference sequence). This CDR3 is built from 15 residues. The CDR3 DNA reads as TGCTGTGCTAGACAGGGCAGAATGTCCCAAGAGACCCAGTACTTC. This sequence encodes CCARQGRMSQETQYF.

The chain combines TRBV10-3 with TRBJ1-1, with D uncertain. The V and J ends lost 0 bases and 1 base respectively, with 3 bases between them. The CDR3 contains 13 residues. Germline lookup yields CDR1 ENHRY and CDR2 SYGVKD. The CDR3 bases are TGTGCCATCAGTGAGTCAGGGAACACTGAAGCTTTCTTT. Its protein product is CAISESGNTEAFF.

The genes are TRBV18 and TRBJ1-2; D unclear. The CDR3 has 13 amino acids. V was pared by 2 bases and J by 4 bases, with 8 bases between. Germline CDR1 and CDR2: KGHSH and LQKENI. DNA for the CDR3: TGTGCCAGCTCACCAAGGGTCCTCTATGGCTACACCTTC. Its protein is CASSPRVLYGYTF.

This clonotype has at least ten counts. This chain's CDR3 is CASSVEIGQSYGYTF. CDR3 in DNA: TGTGCCAGCAGCGTAGAAATCGGACAGAGCTATGGCTACACCTTC. The J gene is TRBJ1-2, the V gene TRBV9, with a weak D call TRBD1 (6 bases). Per the germline V gene, CDR1 is SGDLS and CDR2 is YYNGEE. Between the trimmed V and J ends, which lost 0 bases and 4 bases, there was a span of 13 bases. The CDR3 is 15 residues long.

There are many counts of this clonotype. The rearrangement joins TRBV6-1 to TRBJ2-4; TRBD2 matches 8 bases. The V gene end was trimmed by 6 bases and the J gene end by 7 bases; junction bases not matched to a gene: 11. Per the germline V gene, CDR1 is MNHNS and CDR2 is SASEGT. The CDR3 has 15 residues. The CDR3 nucleotides read TGTGCCAGCAGCACCCCATCCGCGGGGGGCAACATTCAGTACTTC. It translates to CASSTPSAGGNIQYF.

This clonotype was counted ten times or more. The V call is TRBV12-3 or TRBV12-4, the J call TRBJ2-5; the D is unclear. Trimming left V 4 bases short and J 4 bases short, with 10 bases between. This CDR3 spans 13 amino acids. The CDR3 DNA sequence: TGTGCCAGCAGTTACGGGCCACGAGAGACCCAGTACTTC. Its translation is CASSYGPRETQYF.

This clonotype was detected ten times or more. This chain uses TRBV9 with TRBJ2-1; 8 bases agree with TRBD2. The V gene's germline CDR1 is SGDLS and CDR2 YYNGEE. CDR3 length equals 18 residues. J lost 1 base, V lost 1 base, and 10 bases had no gene match. CDR3 bases: TGTGCCAGCAGCGTACGGCTAGCGGGCTCCACTTCCTACAATGAGCAGTTCTTC. Protein sequence: CASSVRLAGSTSYNEQFF.

The chain links TRBV19 to TRBJ2-5, with 9 bases fitting TRBD2. Looked up from germline, CDR1 is LNHDA and CDR2 is SQIVND (reference sequence). The V gene end was trimmed by 7 bases and the J gene end by 2 bases; junction bases not matched to a gene: 11. The CDR3 covers 16 residues. CDR3 bases: TGTGCCAGTAAGGCGGGGACTAGCTTTGGTCAAGAGACCCAGTACTTC. Its translation: CASKAGTSFGQETQYF.

This clonotype was recorded many times. This chain connects TRBV19 to TRBJ1-6, with D possibly being TRBD1 (5 bases). This CDR3 spans 15 amino acids. V shed 1 base and J shed 9 bases, with 13 bases lying between them. The germline gives CDR1 LNHDA, CDR2 SQIVND (reference sequence). The CDR3 nucleotides are TGTGCCAGTAGTATAGGAGGGGCCCAGGGTTCACCCCTCCACTTT. Protein: CASSIGGAQGSPLHF.

This clonotype was recorded at least ten times. The rearrangement links TRBV29-1 to TRBJ1-1, with D maybe TRBD1 (6 bases). This CDR3 is 17 amino acids long. Trimming removed 5 bases at V and 0 bases at J, with 22 bases between. CDR1 is SQVTM, CDR2 ANQGSEA, per germline. CDR3 sequence: CSVWRGRGRSVNTEAFF. In DNA, the CDR3 is TGCAGCGTTTGGAGGGGGAGAGGTAGGTCGGTGAACACTGAAGCTTTCTTT.

The sample holds many counts of this clonotype. The chain joins TRBV11-2 to TRBJ2-1, with 11 nucleotides matching TRBD2. This CDR3 has 18 residues. Germline V lookup: CDR1 SGHAT, CDR2 FQNNGV. Germline trimming cut 3 bases from V and 4 bases from J; bases unmatched to any gene: 11. The CDR3 DNA reads as TGTGCCAGCAGCTTCCCGACTAGCGGGGTCGACAGATACAATGAGCAGTTCTTC. It yields the protein CASSFPTSGVDRYNEQFF.